This TCR beta chain is from a study of CD8+ T cells in alopecia areata. The wider study: The duration of tofacitinib was 6 to 18 months, with 6 months off drug afterward. Overall study findings and caveats: Sequences from scalp samples also cover resident alphabeta T cells of normal skin. Among the 100 top clones, expanded CD8+ clones, like scalp clonality, were significantly decreased by tofacitinib.

RNA extraction was followed by reverse transcription into cDNA, which acted as the sequencing template. Sequenced by immunoSEQ multiplex PCR; TCRdb stores in-frame clones only, minus some. This table has over 100,000 clones, about three fifths appearing once. V shed 6 bases and J shed 4 bases, with 15 bases lying between them. The CDR3 extends over 14 amino acids. CDR1 is SEHNR, CDR2 FQNEAQ, per germline (reference sequence). The treatment here: oral pan-JAK inhibitor, 5-10 mg twice daily. Remarks on this clone: Its specificity is unknown. The same CDR3 arises from other DNA sequences in this sample as well.

The sequencing here drew on CD8+ T cells sorted from blood, taken at week 24, from a patient treated with tofacitinib. This clonotype was sampled from a human donor with alopecia areata. This rearrangement joins TRBV7-9 to TRBJ1-1, with a weak D call TRBD1 (5 bases). The CDR3 region is CASSPGLLGTEAFF. The CDR3 DNA sequence: TGTGCCAGCAGTCCAGGGTTGTTAGGCACTGAAGCTTTCTTT.